This T cell receptor (beta chain) was profiled in a study of control samples from healthy donors and cancer patients (dated by TCRdb to 2020 to 2021). In this sample, this clone turned up a few times. Its antigen is unknown. No qualities accompany the bases; no much larger clone lies one base away. The method was the immunoSEQ multiplex PCR assay. The table was pulled from immuneACCESS by TCRdb, which kept in-frame rearrangements only. Such tables lose some clones; where checked, under half of the loss comes from unresolved V genes, and the rest has no known cause. The sample table holds approximately 70,000 clones, of which roughly nine tenths were seen once. The ten largest make up roughly 5.5% of the sample. From the cysteine through the phenylalanine, the CDR3 covers 15 amino acids. CDR3 DNA is the only sequence kept; it has 45 bases, read in frame from the first base. The CDR1 and CDR2 encoded by the germline V gene are MNHEY and SVGEGT. V loses 2 bases of germline sequence and J loses 0 bases, and the interval between the two ends is 10 bases.

The specimen sequenced was PBMCs. The TCR comes from a man aged 55 to 70 with colorectal cancer. The receptor chain draws on TRBV6-2 or TRBV6-3 and TRBJ1-2; too little of a D gene remains to name it. At the DNA level, the sequence is TGTGCCAGCAGTTACCACGGGATCGCTAACTATGGCTACACCTTC. This yields the protein CASSYHGIANYGYTF.